The 2 T cell receptor beta chains below were found in one sample sequenced in a study of blood T cell repertoires in COVID-19. Sequencing used immunoSEQ multiplex PCR; TCRdb keeps in-frame clones, though not all of them. The sample has about 220,000 clones; 85% are singletons. The sample taken for sequencing was peripheral blood. Receptors originate from a man aged 45 to 65 who had recovered from COVID-19.

The CDR3, as DNA: TGCGCCAGCAGCCCTCTAGGGGGGATAGCGGGAGCCTTGGTGAATACGCAGTATTTT. Encoded protein: CASSPLGGIAGALVNTQYF. V is TRBV4-1 and J is TRBJ2-3; 9 bases agree with TRBD2. V was clipped by 4 bases and J by 7 bases; unmatched bases: 21. This CDR3 has 19 residues. Germline V CDR1 and CDR2: MGHRA, YSYEKL.

The V gene is TRBV5-4, the J gene TRBJ1-5; possible D gene TRBD1, 6 bases. Germline CDR1 is SGHNT and CDR2 is YYREEE (reference sequence). V was shortened by 4 bases and J by 0 bases, with 17 bases between the two germline ends. This CDR3 has 17 amino acids. Here the CDR3 reads CASSPKTGPYSNQPQHF. The CDR3, as DNA: TGTGCCAGCAGCCCAAAAACAGGGCCCTATAGCAATCAGCCCCAGCATTTT.